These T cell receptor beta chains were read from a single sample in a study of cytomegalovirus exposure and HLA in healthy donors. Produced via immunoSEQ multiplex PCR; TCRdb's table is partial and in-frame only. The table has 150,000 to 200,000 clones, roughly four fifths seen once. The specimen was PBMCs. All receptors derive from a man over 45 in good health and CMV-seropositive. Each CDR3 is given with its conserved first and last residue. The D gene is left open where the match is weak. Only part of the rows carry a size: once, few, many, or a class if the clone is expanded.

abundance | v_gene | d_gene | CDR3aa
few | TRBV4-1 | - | CASSQHTDRGAANEQFF
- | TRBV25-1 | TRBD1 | CASSTGVRTEAFF
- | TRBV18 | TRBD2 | CASSRSGTSGYEQYF
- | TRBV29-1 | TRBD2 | CSVNGGLVVHEQFF
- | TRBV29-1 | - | CSVAGITGRGYEQYF
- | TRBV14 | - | CASSPGSYEQYF
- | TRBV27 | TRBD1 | CASRKQGRDTGELFF
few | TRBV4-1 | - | CASSQGEVDRDQPQHF
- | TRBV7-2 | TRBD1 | CASSRDRSYEQYF
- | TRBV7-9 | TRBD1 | CASSTGDWTGAPKAFF
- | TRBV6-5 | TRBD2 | CASSGAGERGETQYF
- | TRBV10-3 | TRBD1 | CAISESGQRFSCEQYF
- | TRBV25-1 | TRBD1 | CASSEGLGTGASETQYF
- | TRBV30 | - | CAWSVRRRGQGTDTQYF
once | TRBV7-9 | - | CASGGSNQPQHF
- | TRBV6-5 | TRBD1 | CASRQGLGETQYF
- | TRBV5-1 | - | CASSLAGGAQETQYF
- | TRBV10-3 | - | CAIREDIGYNSPLHF
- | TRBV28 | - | CASSFRGLEHF
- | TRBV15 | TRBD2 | CATSREWYRGKAGGYNEQFF
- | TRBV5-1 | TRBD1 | CASSRWAGGMVLEQYF
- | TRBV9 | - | CASSGPFGETQYF
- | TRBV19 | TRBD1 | CASSEGGGRNTEAFF
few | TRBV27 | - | CASTERGPSAWQETQYF
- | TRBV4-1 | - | CASSHGSGSYNSPLHF
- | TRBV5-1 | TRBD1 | CASSLRQGNTGELFF
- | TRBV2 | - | CASTGYNSPLHF
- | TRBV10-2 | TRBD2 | CASSERTSVSSYEQYF
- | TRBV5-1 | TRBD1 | CASSPTGGFEKLFF
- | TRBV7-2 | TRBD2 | CASSLVSQRGENEQFF
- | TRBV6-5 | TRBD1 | CASSYSWGQPNYGYTF
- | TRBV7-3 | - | CASSLTGGGDEQYF
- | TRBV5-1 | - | CASSLTGLVAFF
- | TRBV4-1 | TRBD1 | CASSHIVRDRGSEQYF
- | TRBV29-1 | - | CSGTRDEKLFF
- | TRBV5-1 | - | CASTSASISGTYEQYF
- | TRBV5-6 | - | CASSLGGAGANVLTF